The 22 T cell receptor beta chains in this list originate from one sample, sequenced in a study of early T cells in non-severe SARS-CoV-2 infection (dated by TCRdb to the early 2020s). To prepare the library, 5' RACE was applied. Data came from a NextSeq 500. TCRdb's own reprocessing of the public reads used fastp at Q25 and MiXCR and kept productive beta chains. Rows are unified per CDR3 protein, each entry keeping the most common DNA and genes. Here the sample has some 60,000 distinct CDR3 sequences; approximately 9% occur a single time. The top ten clones comprise approximately 16% of the sample. What was sequenced was whole blood. The receptor set was obtained from an adult who was a healthcare worker with PCR-confirmed SARS-CoV-2 infection or an uninfected control (not recorded which).

At least ten counts were recorded for this clonotype. This sequence joins TRBV20-1 and TRBJ2-7; 8 positions match TRBD1. The CDR3 spans 13 residues. Germline loops: CDR1 DFQATT, CDR2 SNEGSKA (reference sequence). V lost 6 bases, J lost 3 bases, and 7 bases stayed unmatched. The CDR3 spells CSAKQGVRYEQYF. The CDR3 region has the DNA TGCAGTGCGAAACAGGGGGTCCGCTACGAGCAGTACTTC.

In its sample, this clonotype was seen many times. The chain uses TRBV7-3 and TRBJ2-1; 9 bases map to TRBD1. V lost 5 bases and J lost 7; bases outside the gene matches: 9. The CDR3 is 15 amino acids. Germline assignment: CDR1 SGHTA and CDR2 FQGTGA. The CDR3, as DNA: TGTGCCAGCAGCCTCCGGACAGGGGCTGTAAATGAGCAGTTCTTC. Protein product: CASSLRTGAVNEQFF.

This clonotype has a count of ten or more. The rearrangement links TRBV7-9 to TRBJ2-3, with 8 positions matching TRBD2. Looked up from germline, CDR1 is SEHNR and CDR2 is FQNEAQ (reference sequence). Trimming removed 7 bases from V and 2 bases from J; junction bases left unmatched: 2. The CDR3 covers 13 residues. CDR3 in DNA: TGTGCCAGCACCGGACTAGCCACAGATACGCAGTATTTT. Encoded protein: CASTGLATDTQYF.

This clonotype was detected ten times or more. This rearrangement joins TRBV29-1 to TRBJ1-1; D gene unclear. The CDR3 has 11 amino acids. V was trimmed by 4 bases and J by 6 bases, leaving 9 bases between them. The germline V gene encodes CDR1 SQVTM and CDR2 ANQGSEA. The DNA for the CDR3 is TGCAGCGTTGGTGGTAGAGCTGAAGCTTTCTTT. Protein: CSVGGRAEAFF.

This chain uses TRBV2 with TRBJ1-1, with unresolved D. Looked up from germline, CDR1 is SNHLY and CDR2 is FYNNEI. The CDR3 contains 10 residues. V was clipped by 8 bases and J by 11 bases, with 12 bases between them. The CDR3 DNA reads TGTGCCAGCGAAGTGGCGGGTGCTTTCTTT. Translated: CASEVAGAFF.

This clonotype was found a few times. The chain combines TRBV20-1 with TRBJ1-1, with unresolved D. The V end lost 2 bases, the J end lost 6 bases, and 16 bases lay between the germline ends. CDR1 is DFQATT, CDR2 SNEGSKA, per germline (reference sequence). The CDR3 runs 14 residues. CDR3 amino acids: CSARTQRINSEAFF. The DNA for the CDR3 is TGCAGTGCTAGAACCCAGAGAATTAACTCTGAAGCTTTCTTT.

Ten or more counts support this clonotype. The J gene is TRBJ2-1, the V gene TRBV20-1; no definite D call. Between the trimmed V and J ends, which lost 4 bases and 7 bases, there was a span of 5 bases. Germline V gives CDR1 DFQATT, CDR2 SNEGSKA (reference sequence). This CDR3 is built from 10 residues. This chain's CDR3 is CSAKSNEQFF. The CDR3 DNA follows: TGCAGTGCTAAATCGAATGAGCAGTTCTTC.

The chain recombines TRBV12-3 or TRBV12-4 with TRBJ2-1, with D unresolved. CDR3 length: 15 amino acids. V was clipped by 6 bases and J by 0 bases, with 12 bases between them. CDR3 residues: CASSLSQSSYNEQFF. DNA for the CDR3: TGTGCCAGCAGCCTGTCTCAGAGCTCCTACAATGAGCAGTTCTTC.

This clonotype was observed a few times. The CDR3 region is CASSQGAGLAGVGEQFF. The DNA for the CDR3 is TGTGCCAGCAGCCAAGGGGCAGGACTAGCGGGAGTAGGTGAGCAGTTCTTC. The genes are TRBV3-1 and TRBJ2-1, with TRBD2 matching 13 bases. Per the germline V gene, CDR1 is LGHDT and CDR2 is YNNKEL (reference sequence). V lost 1 base, J lost 9 bases, and 9 bases stayed unmatched. This CDR3 spans 17 amino acids.

This clonotype showed up many times. The chain is built from TRBV6-5 and TRBJ2-7; 12 bases map to TRBD2. V lost 0 bases, J lost 7 bases, and 10 bases stayed unmatched. There are 17 residues in the CDR3. From germline, CDR1 is MNHEY and CDR2 SVGAGI. CDR3 in amino acids: CASSYSRASGRAWEQYF. The CDR3 DNA reads TGTGCCAGCAGTTACTCGAGGGCTAGCGGGAGGGCCTGGGAGCAGTACTTC.

In this sample, this clonotype turned up many times. The chain links TRBV25-1 to TRBJ2-3; D might be TRBD1 or TRBD2, each matching 5 bases. From germline, CDR1 is MGHDK and CDR2 SYGVNS. This CDR3 region has 14 residues. With 4 bases removed from V and 4 bases from J, the gap between germline ends came to 12 bases. The CDR3 region has the DNA TGTGCCAGCAGTGGGGGATTGGGGGCAGATACGCAGTATTTT. Its translation: CASSGGLGADTQYF.

A note on this clonotype: One end of the junction does not line up with germline, which may come from a read error. The gene calls are TRBV2 and TRBJ1-3; D uncertain. The CDR3 runs to 16 residues. Germline CDR1 and CDR2: SNHLY and FYNNEI. CDR3 bases: TGTGCCAGCAGTGATCTGAGACAAAACTCTGAAAACACCATATATTTT. Translating gives CASSDLRQNSENTIYF.

The chain carries TRBV20-1 and TRBJ2-7; D is unresolved. Germline values: CDR1 DFQATT, CDR2 SNEGSKA (reference sequence). The CDR3 is 11 amino acids. Trimming stripped 0 bases from V and 6 bases from J, with 6 bases between. The CDR3 reads CSARDKAEQYF. The CDR3 DNA follows: TGCAGTGCTAGAGATAAGGCCGAGCAGTACTTC.

This clonotype was detected ten times or more. The V call is TRBV21-1, the J call TRBJ2-3; the table names TRBD1, a call not compared with the DNA. TRBV21-1 is shown as a pseudogene. The CDR3 extends over 15 amino acids. The CDR3, as DNA: TGTGCCAGCAGCAAGTTGCCCAGGGAGACAGATACGCAGTATTTT. Its protein product is CASSKLPRETDTQYF.

This clonotype was seen a handful of times. The rearrangement links TRBV24-1 to TRBJ2-1; D may be TRBD1 (6 bases). V dropped 6 bases and J dropped 6 bases, with 17 bases sitting between them. Germline loops: CDR1 KGHDR, CDR2 SFDVKD. There are 15 residues in the CDR3. CDR3 DNA: TGTGCCACCAGTACAAGGACAGAGTCCGCCAATGAGCAGTTCTTC. Protein: CATSTRTESANEQFF.

This clonotype was observed at least ten times. The chain combines TRBV20-1 with TRBJ2-7, with D possibly being TRBD2 (6 bases). Per germline, CDR1 DFQATT and CDR2 SNEGSKA (reference sequence). V lost 0 bases, J lost 0 bases, and 21 bases lay in between. The CDR3 has 18 amino acids. The CDR3 here is CSARDIVRVAGNSYEQYF. The CDR3 nucleotides are TGCAGTGCTAGAGATATTGTGCGTGTGGCGGGAAACTCCTACGAGCAGTACTTC.

The gene calls are TRBV20-1 and TRBJ2-5; the D is unclear. V was pared by 5 bases and J by 2 bases, with 3 bases between. The CDR3 contains 10 residues. CDR1 is DFQATT, CDR2 SNEGSKA, per germline (reference sequence). The CDR3 region is CSALQETQYF. The DNA of the CDR3 is TGCAGTGCTCTACAAGAGACCCAGTACTTC.

Many counts were recorded for this clonotype. The chain is built from TRBV7-9 and TRBJ2-1, with a possible D match to TRBD1 (7 bases). Trimming took off 5 bases at V and 3 bases at J, with 11 bases between the two ends. The CDR3 loop spans 14 amino acids. Germline values: CDR1 SEHNR, CDR2 FQNEAQ (reference sequence). CDR3 loop: CASSPRDSYNEQFF. The CDR3 coding sequence is TGTGCCAGCAGCCCGCGGGACAGCTACAATGAGCAGTTCTTC.

This clonotype has just a few counts. This chain connects TRBV27 to TRBJ2-5, with 7 bases that match TRBD1. From germline, CDR1 is MNHEY and CDR2 SMNVEV (reference sequence). J was trimmed by 6 bases and V by 3 bases; bases with no gene match: 10. The CDR3 extends over 15 amino acids. Written as DNA, the CDR3 is TGTGCCAGCAGTTTTCAACAGGGGACGTCGAAGACCCAGTACTTC. Protein: CASSFQQGTSKTQYF.

The rearrangement uses TRBV20-1 and TRBJ1-5; maybe TRBD1 (5 bases). This CDR3 comprises 13 residues. V was pared by 3 bases and J by 5 bases, with 11 bases between. The V gene's germline CDR1 is DFQATT and CDR2 SNEGSKA (reference sequence). The CDR3 DNA reads TGCAGTGCTAGCCGGGACTCACATCAGCCCCAGCATTTT. Its translation is CSASRDSHQPQHF.

This clonotype was seen only a few times. The chain combines TRBV7-2 with TRBJ2-7; TRBD1 might be the D (5 bases). CDR3 length: 15 amino acids. The V gene's germline CDR1 is SGHTA and CDR2 FQGNSA. V was clipped by 4 bases and J by 3 bases, with 16 bases between them. The CDR3 nucleotides are TGTGCCAGCAGCTCGGTCCCCGACAGCGTCTACGAGCAGTACTTC. Translating gives CASSSVPDSVYEQYF.

The chain links TRBV29-1 to TRBJ1-2, with D perhaps matching TRBD1 (6 bases). This CDR3 is 13 amino acids long. Germline V lookup: CDR1 SQVTM, CDR2 ANQGSEA. Trimming took off 1 base at V and 6 bases at J, with 12 bases between the two ends. The CDR3 loop reads CSVEGDKNDGYTF. The CDR3 DNA reads TGCAGCGTTGAAGGGGACAAGAATGATGGCTACACCTTC.